This T cell receptor beta chain comes out of a study of blood T cell repertoires in COVID-19. This CDR3 is built from 14 residues. In germline, CDR1 is SGHNT, CDR2 YENEEA. The germline V and J ends were trimmed by 4 bases and 8 bases, with 14 bases remaining between them. Using immunoSEQ multiplex PCR, the repertoire was profiled, and TCRdb retains in-frame clones only, with some absent. The sample includes about 270,000 clones, around nine tenths of them seen just once. The chain joins TRBV11-3 to TRBJ1-4, with D unresolved. This TCR was sampled from a man aged 35 to 55 with active or convalescent COVID-19. Input material: peripheral blood. CDR3 DNA sequence: TGTGCCAGCAGCTCGGGAGGGTCGGGGGAAAAACTGTTTTTT. Amino acids: CASSSGGSGEKLFF.